This TCR beta chain was recorded in a study of T cell responses to AZD1222 COVID-19 vaccine. Study at large: Second doses at about 4 or about 12 weeks were pooled.

Overall study results and limits: Repertoires were sampled only after the peak T cell response. Targeting of unmutated variant regions was reportedly seen in nearly half of spike-specific TCRs. Only six individuals given AZD1222 were seropositive at baseline.

The table came from immunoSEQ multiplex PCR; TCRdb's copy has only in-frame clones and leaves some out. Here the sample spans 100,000 to 150,000 clones, around 92% being singletons. About this clone itself: Its antigen is still unknown.

The receptor comes from an adult in good health. The sample here was peripheral blood, taken on day 0 of AZD1222 vaccination.

DNA of the CDR3: TGTGCCAGCAGCGTAGCAGGGTTCGGCTACGAGCAGTACTTC. Translated: CASSVAGFGYEQYF. The genes are TRBV9 and TRBJ2-7, with D possibly TRBD1 on 5 matching bases. Germline CDR1 reads SGDLS; CDR2 reads YYNGEE. Trimming pared 0 bases from V and 3 bases from J, leaving 10 bases between. The CDR3 is made up of 14 amino acids.